This T cell receptor delta chain was profiled in a study of γδ T cells in repeated Plasmodium falciparum infection. Study summary: The natural-infection arm compared Malian children under seasonal malaria with matched Australian children. Four controlled malaria infections with P. falciparum NF54 spanned about 600 days. General study points: In Vdelta2-negative, largely Vdelta1+, gammadelta repertoires, repeated controlled infections appeared to drive clonal selection waves.

TCRdb reprocessed the multiplex PCR reads using CATT. The data show about 89,000 delta-chain clones, over 1.3% seen once. This clone was picked up a small number of times. The target antigen is unknown. Bulk repertoires came from Vgamma9/Vdelta2+ or Vdelta2-negative gammadelta T cells flow-sorted from PBMC. The germline gives CDR1 TSWWSYY, CDR2 QGS. Germline trimming cut 2 bases from V and 0 bases from J; bases unmatched to any gene: 12. CDR3 length equals 22 residues. V usage is TRDV1 and J usage is TRDJ3, with 11 bases identical to TRDD3. The J gene, left out of TCRdb, was set here by checking the DNA against germline. The sequenced material came from gamma-delta T cells from blood. The clonotype originates from a pool of human donors (malaria-infected and uninfected, not separated). CDR3 coding DNA: TGTGCTCTTGGGGAAACCCCTCCCCGTACTGGGGGATACTCCTGGGACACCCGACAGATGTTTTTC. Its protein product is CALGETPPRTGGYSWDTRQMFF.